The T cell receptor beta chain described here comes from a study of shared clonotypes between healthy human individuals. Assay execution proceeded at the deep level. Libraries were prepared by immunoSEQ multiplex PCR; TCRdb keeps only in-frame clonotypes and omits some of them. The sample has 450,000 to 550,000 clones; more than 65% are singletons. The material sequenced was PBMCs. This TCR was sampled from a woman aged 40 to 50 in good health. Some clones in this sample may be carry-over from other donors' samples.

In DNA form, the CDR3 reads TGTGCCAGCAGCGTAACAGGGGGACAGGGTTCAGATACGCAGTATTTT. Translating gives CASSVTGGQGSDTQYF. The chain joins TRBV9 to TRBJ2-3, with 9 bases aligning to TRBD1. Germline-derived CDR1 and CDR2 are SGDLS and YYNGEE. With V trimmed by 1 base and J by 4 bases, 7 bases remained unmatched. CDR3 length: 16 amino acids.